Following are 8 T cell receptor beta chains from one sample sequenced in a study of spatial heterogeneity in lung cancer. Whole-study results and caveats: Intratumoral expanded alpha and beta TCR counts were found to track tumor mutation counts.

Time point noted: sample taken at primary tumor resection. No antigen is known for these receptors. TCRdb processed the 5' RACE reads anew with MiXCR; each CDR3 protein has one entry. Of approximately 18,000 distinct CDR3 sequences in the sample, about 5.8% were seen once. Material: lung tumor tissue, obtained at surgery. Every receptor here comes from a female donor with early-stage non-small cell lung cancer.

This clonotype was recorded at least ten times. The V gene is TRBV4-1, the J gene TRBJ2-1, with D hard to call. The CDR3 runs to 21 residues. The V and J ends lost 0 bases and 6 bases respectively, with 30 bases between them. Germline assignment: CDR1 MGHRA and CDR2 YSYEKL. The CDR3 loop is CASSQDSDKRLRLPSGNEQFF. The CDR3 region has the DNA TGCGCCAGCAGCCAAGATTCCGACAAAAGGCTCAGACTTCCCTCAGGCAATGAGCAGTTCTTC.

This clonotype showed up many times. The chain joins TRBV5-6 to TRBJ1-1; tentative D call: TRBD1 (5 bases). The germline gives CDR1 SGHDT, CDR2 YYEEEE. V was trimmed by 0 bases and J by 3 bases, leaving 9 bases between them. This CDR3 region has 14 residues. This CDR3 is CASSLEWGDTEAFF. The DNA of the CDR3 is TGTGCCAGCAGCTTGGAATGGGGGGACACTGAAGCTTTCTTT. The whole variable domain, filled in from reference TRBV5-6 and TRBJ1-1, reads DAGVTQSPTHLIKTRGQQVTLRCSPKSGHDTVSWYQQALGQGPQFIFQYYEEEERQRGNFPDRFSGHQFPNYSSELNVNALLLGDSALYLCASSLEWGDTEAFFGQGTRLTVV.

This clonotype was detected ten times or more. This chain uses TRBV4-2 with TRBJ2-3; tentatively, D is TRBD2 (5 bases). CDR1 is LGHNA, CDR2 YNFKEQ, per germline. Trimming removed 1 base at V and 0 bases at J, with 5 bases between. The CDR3 runs 14 residues. CDR3: CASSQAGSTDTQYF. CDR3 nucleotides: TGTGCCAGCAGCCAAGCGGGGAGCACAGATACGCAGTATTTT.

The chain is built from TRBV2 and TRBJ2-7; 9 positions agree with TRBD1. CDR3 size: 15 residues. Germline trimming cut 5 bases from V and 2 bases from J; bases unmatched to any gene: 7. Germline CDR1 reads SNHLY; CDR2 reads FYNNEI. The CDR3 DNA follows: TGTGCCAGCAGTTTCGCGGGACAGGGCCCCTACGAGCAGTACTTC. Translated, it gives CASSFAGQGPYEQYF.

This clonotype is classed as medium-sized. The chain carries TRBV5-1 and TRBJ1-6; D is unclear. Between the trimmed V and J ends, which lost 2 bases and 5 bases, there was a span of 11 bases. Germline-derived CDR1 and CDR2 are SGHRS and YFSETQ. There are 15 residues in the CDR3. CDR3 loop: CASSFLAGDNSPLHF. The CDR3 nucleotides are TGCGCCAGCAGCTTTTTGGCAGGAGATAATTCACCCCTCCACTTT. The full variable domain, with the rest looked up from reference TRBV5-1 and TRBJ1-6, is KAGVTQTPRYLIKTRGQQVTLSCSPISGHRSVSWYQQTPGQGLQFLFEYFSETQRNKGNFPGRFSGRQFSNSRSEMNVSTLELGDSALYLCASSFLAGDNSPLHFGNGTRLTVT.

The table lists this clonotype with many counts. The chain carries TRBV5-6 and TRBJ2-5, with 15 positions matching TRBD2. The CDR3 sequence is 17 residues long. Germline V gene data show CDR1 as SGHDT and CDR2 as YYEEEE. The V segment lost 3 bases and the J segment 9 bases; nucleotides outside the gene matches: 12. In nucleotides, the CDR3 is TGTGCCAGCAGCTGGACTAGCGGGAGGGCCGCGGTAATGGCCCAGTACTTC. Protein product: CASSWTSGRAAVMAQYF. Full variable domain (outside the CDR3, taken from reference TRBV5-6 and TRBJ2-5): DAGVTQSPTHLIKTRGQQVTLRCSPKSGHDTVSWYQQALGQGPQFIFQYYEEEERQRGNFPDRFSGHQFPNYSSELNVNALLLGDSALYLCASSWTSGRAAVMAQYFGPGTRLLVL.

This clonotype has a handful of counts. This chain links TRBV6-1 with TRBJ2-1, with a weak D call TRBD1 (6 bases). The CDR3 is 12 amino acids. CDR1 MNHNS and CDR2 SASEGT come from the germline V gene. Trimming shortened V by 7 bases and J by 12 bases, and 16 bases separated the two germline ends. CDR3 nucleotides: TGTGCCAGCAAGAAATCAGGGGAGAGGCAGTTCTTC. This encodes CASKKSGERQFF.

This clonotype has more than one count but fewer than ten. The genes are TRBV11-1 and TRBJ2-1, with 7 bases fitting TRBD1. The CDR3 runs 14 residues. Germline values: CDR1 SGHAT, CDR2 FQDESV (reference sequence). Germline trimming cut 5 bases from V and 4 bases from J; bases unmatched to any gene: 5. For the CDR3, the DNA is TGTGCCAGCAGCCGCCCGACAGGGTACAATGAGCAGTTCTTC. Amino acids: CASSRPTGYNEQFF.